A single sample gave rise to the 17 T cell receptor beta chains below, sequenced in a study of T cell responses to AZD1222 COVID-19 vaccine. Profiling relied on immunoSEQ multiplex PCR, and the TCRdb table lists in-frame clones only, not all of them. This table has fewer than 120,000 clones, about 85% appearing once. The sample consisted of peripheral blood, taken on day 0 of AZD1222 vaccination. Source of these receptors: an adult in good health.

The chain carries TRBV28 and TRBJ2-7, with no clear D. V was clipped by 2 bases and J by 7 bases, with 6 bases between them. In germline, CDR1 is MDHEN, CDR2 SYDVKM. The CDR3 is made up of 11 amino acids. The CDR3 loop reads CASSLASEQYF. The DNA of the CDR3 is TGTGCCAGCAGTTTAGCGTCTGAGCAGTACTTC.

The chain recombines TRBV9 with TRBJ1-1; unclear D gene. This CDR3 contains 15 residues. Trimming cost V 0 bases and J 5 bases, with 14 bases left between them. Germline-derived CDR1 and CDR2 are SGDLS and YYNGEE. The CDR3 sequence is CASSVDWAGWTEAFF. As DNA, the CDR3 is TGTGCCAGCAGCGTAGATTGGGCCGGATGGACTGAAGCTTTCTTT.

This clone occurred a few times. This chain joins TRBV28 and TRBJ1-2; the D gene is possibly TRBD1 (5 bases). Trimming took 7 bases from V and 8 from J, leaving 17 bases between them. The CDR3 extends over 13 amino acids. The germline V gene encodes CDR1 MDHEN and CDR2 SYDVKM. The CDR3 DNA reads TGTGCCAGCATCACCGGGACGGCTAAGGGCTACACCTTC. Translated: CASITGTAKGYTF.

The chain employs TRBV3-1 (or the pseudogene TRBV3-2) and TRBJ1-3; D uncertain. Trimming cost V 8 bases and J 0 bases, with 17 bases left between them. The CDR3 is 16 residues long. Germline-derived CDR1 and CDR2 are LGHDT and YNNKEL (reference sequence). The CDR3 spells CASLRYYKPSGNTIYF. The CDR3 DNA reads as TGTGCCAGCCTCAGGTACTATAAACCCTCTGGAAACACCATATATTTT.

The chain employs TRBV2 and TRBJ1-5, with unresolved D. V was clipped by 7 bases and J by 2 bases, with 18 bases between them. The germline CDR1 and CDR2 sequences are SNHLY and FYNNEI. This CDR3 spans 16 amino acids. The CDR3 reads CASTETEGLGNQPQHF. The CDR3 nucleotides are TGTGCCAGCACCGAGACGGAGGGCTTGGGCAATCAGCCCCAGCATTTT.

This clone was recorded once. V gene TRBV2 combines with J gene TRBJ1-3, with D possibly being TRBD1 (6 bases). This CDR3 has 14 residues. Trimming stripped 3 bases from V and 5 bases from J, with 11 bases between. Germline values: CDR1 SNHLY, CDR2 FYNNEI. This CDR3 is CASSEPQGRNTIYF. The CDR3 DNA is TGTGCCAGCAGTGAGCCCCAGGGGAGAAACACCATATATTTT.

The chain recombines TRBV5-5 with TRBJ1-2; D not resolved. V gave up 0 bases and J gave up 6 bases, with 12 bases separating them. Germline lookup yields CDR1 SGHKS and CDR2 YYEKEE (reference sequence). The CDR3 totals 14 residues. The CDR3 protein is CASSLVGKWDGYTF. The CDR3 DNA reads TGTGCCAGCAGCTTGGTAGGGAAATGGGATGGCTACACCTTC.

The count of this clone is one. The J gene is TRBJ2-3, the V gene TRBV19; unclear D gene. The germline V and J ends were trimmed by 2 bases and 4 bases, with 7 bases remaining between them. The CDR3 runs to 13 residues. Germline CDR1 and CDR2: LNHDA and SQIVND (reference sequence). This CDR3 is CASSITGPDTQYF. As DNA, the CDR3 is TGTGCCAGTAGTATAACCGGACCAGATACGCAGTATTTT.

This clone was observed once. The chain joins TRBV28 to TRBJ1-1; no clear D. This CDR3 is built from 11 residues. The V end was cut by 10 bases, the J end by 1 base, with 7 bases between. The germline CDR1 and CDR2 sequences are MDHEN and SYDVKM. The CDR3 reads CATQENTEAFF. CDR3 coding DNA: TGTGCCACTCAGGAGAACACTGAAGCTTTCTTT. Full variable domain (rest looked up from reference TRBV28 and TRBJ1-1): DVKVTQSSRYLVKRTGEKVFLECVQDMDHENMFWYRQDPGLGLRLIYFSYDVKMKEKGDIPEGYSVSREKKERFSLILESASTNQTSMYLCATQENTEAFFGQGTRLTVV.

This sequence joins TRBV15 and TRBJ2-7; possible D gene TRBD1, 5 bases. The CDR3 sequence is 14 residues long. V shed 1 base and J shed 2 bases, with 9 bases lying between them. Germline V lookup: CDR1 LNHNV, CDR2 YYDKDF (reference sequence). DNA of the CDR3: TGTGCCACCAGCAGAGGACAGTTACCCTACGAGCAGTACTTC. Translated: CATSRGQLPYEQYF.

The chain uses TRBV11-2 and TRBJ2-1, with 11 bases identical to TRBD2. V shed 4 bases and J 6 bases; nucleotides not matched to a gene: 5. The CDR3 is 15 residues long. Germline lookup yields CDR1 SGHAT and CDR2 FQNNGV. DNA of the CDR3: TGTGCCAGCAGCTCCACTAGCGGGAGACCCAATGAGCAGTTCTTC. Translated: CASSSTSGRPNEQFF. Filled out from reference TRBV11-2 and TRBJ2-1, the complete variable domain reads EAGVAQSPRYKIIEKRQSVAFWCNPISGHATLYWYQQILGQGPKLLIQFQNNGVVDDSQLPKDRFSAERLKGVDSTLKIQPAKLEDSAVYLCASSSTSGRPNEQFFGPGTRLTVL.

The chain's CDR3 is CASSLGPGEGTDTQYF. The CDR3, as DNA: TGTGCCAGCAGCTTAGGTCCGGGGGAGGGCACAGATACGCAGTATTTT. This chain links TRBV7-2 with TRBJ2-3; TRBD2 is a possible D gene (6 bases). This CDR3 has 16 amino acids. Trimming left V 1 base short and J 1 base short, with 12 bases between. Germline CDR1 is SGHTA and CDR2 is FQGNSA.

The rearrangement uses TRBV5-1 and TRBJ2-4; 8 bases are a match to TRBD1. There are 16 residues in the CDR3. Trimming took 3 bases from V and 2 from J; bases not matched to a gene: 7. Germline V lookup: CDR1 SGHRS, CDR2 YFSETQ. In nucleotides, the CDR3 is TGCGCCAGCAGCTCACCACAGGGGGTCACCAAAAACATTCAGTACTTC. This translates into CASSSPQGVTKNIQYF.

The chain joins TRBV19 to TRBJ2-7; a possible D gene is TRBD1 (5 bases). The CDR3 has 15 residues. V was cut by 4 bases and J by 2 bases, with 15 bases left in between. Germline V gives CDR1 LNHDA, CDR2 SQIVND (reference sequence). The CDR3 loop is CASSTGPGQAYEQYF. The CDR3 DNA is TGTGCCAGTAGTACCGGCCCCGGACAAGCCTACGAGCAGTACTTC.

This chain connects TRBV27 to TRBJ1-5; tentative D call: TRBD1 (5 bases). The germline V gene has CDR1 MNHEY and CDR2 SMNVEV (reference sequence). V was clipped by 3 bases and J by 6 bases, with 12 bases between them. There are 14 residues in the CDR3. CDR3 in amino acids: CASSLTGTSQPQHF. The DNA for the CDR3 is TGTGCCAGCAGTTTGACCGGGACGAGTCAGCCCCAGCATTTT.

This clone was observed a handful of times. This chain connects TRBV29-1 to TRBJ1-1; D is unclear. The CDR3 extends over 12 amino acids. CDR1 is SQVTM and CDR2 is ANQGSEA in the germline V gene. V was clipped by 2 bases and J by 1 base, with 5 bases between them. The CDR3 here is CSVEQANTEAFF. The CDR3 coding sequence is TGCAGCGTTGAACAGGCGAACACTGAAGCTTTCTTT.

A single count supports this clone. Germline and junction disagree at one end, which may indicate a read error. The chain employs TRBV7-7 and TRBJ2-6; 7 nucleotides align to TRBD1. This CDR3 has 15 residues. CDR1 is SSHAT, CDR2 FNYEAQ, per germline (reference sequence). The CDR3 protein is CASSPNPGTANVLTF. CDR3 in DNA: TGTGCTAGCAGCCCCAATCCCGGGACAGCGAACGTCCTGACTTTC.